A selection of T cell receptor beta chains follows, all from one sample in a study of cytomegalovirus exposure and HLA in healthy donors. Sequenced by immunoSEQ multiplex PCR; TCRdb stores in-frame clones only, minus some. The repertoire holds 150,000 to 200,000 clones, with roughly 90% as singletons. The sequenced sample consisted of PBMCs. These receptors originate from a woman aged 18-30 years in good health and CMV-seronegative. Each CDR3 is given with its conserved first and last residue. The order of the fields is D gene, J gene, clone size, V gene, CDR3 protein, CDR3 DNA. D genes are given only for firm matches. Clone size, where shown, is once, few, many, or a class for clones that have expanded.

d_call: .
j_call: TRBJ2-3
clone_size: .
v_call: TRBV14
cdr3_aa: CASSQFPYLLSSTDTQYF
cdr3_nt: TGTGCCAGCAGCCAATTCCCGTACCTACTCTCTAGCACAGATACGCAGTATTTT

d_call: TRBD2
j_call: TRBJ2-7
clone_size: once
v_call: TRBV12-5
cdr3_aa: CASGPGGSSSYEQYF
cdr3_nt: TGTGCTAGTGGCCCCGGGGGGTCAAGCTCCTACGAGCAGTACTTC

d_call: .
j_call: TRBJ1-6
clone_size: .
v_call: TRBV2
cdr3_aa: CASSVPGMENSPLHF
cdr3_nt: TGTGCCAGCAGTGTGCCAGGGATGGAAAATTCACCCCTCCACTTT

d_call: .
j_call: TRBJ2-3
clone_size: .
v_call: TRBV7-9
cdr3_aa: CASSLARVTIDTQYF
cdr3_nt: TGTGCCAGCAGCTTAGCCAGGGTAACCATCGATACGCAGTATTTT

d_call: .
j_call: TRBJ1-5
clone_size: .
v_call: TRBV27
cdr3_aa: CASSLGSGVSQPQHF
cdr3_nt: TGTGCCAGCAGTTTAGGGTCAGGGGTCAGTCAGCCCCAGCATTTT

d_call: TRBD1
j_call: TRBJ2-7
clone_size: .
v_call: TRBV11-2
cdr3_aa: CASSPRDRGLYEQYF
cdr3_nt: TGTGCCAGCAGCCCGCGGGACAGGGGGCTCTACGAGCAGTACTTC

d_call: .
j_call: TRBJ1-5
clone_size: .
v_call: TRBV6-5
cdr3_aa: CASSYSKQGTQPQHF
cdr3_nt: TGTGCCAGCAGTTACTCGAAACAGGGAACTCAGCCCCAGCATTTT

d_call: .
j_call: TRBJ1-4
clone_size: .
v_call: TRBV5-1
cdr3_aa: CASTTDPATNEKLFF
cdr3_nt: TGCGCCAGCACGACAGACCCTGCAACTAATGAAAAACTGTTTTTT

d_call: .
j_call: TRBJ1-1
clone_size: few
v_call: TRBV6-6
cdr3_aa: CASTGEVHTEAFF
cdr3_nt: TGTGCCAGCACTGGGGAGGTGCACACTGAAGCTTTCTTT

d_call: TRBD2
j_call: TRBJ2-7
clone_size: .
v_call: TRBV5-1
cdr3_aa: CASSLGSTSGPYEQYF
cdr3_nt: TGCGCCAGCAGCTTGGGTTCGACTAGCGGGCCCTACGAGCAGTACTTC

d_call: .
j_call: TRBJ2-1
clone_size: few
v_call: TRBV15
cdr3_aa: CATLSGGLSQQFF
cdr3_nt: TGTGCCACCTTGTCGGGGGGCCTTTCCCAACAGTTCTTC

d_call: .
j_call: TRBJ1-4
clone_size: few
v_call: TRBV30
cdr3_aa: CAWAIQPDEKLFF
cdr3_nt: TGTGCCTGGGCGATTCAACCCGATGAAAAACTGTTTTTT

d_call: TRBD1
j_call: TRBJ2-1
clone_size: .
v_call: TRBV15
cdr3_aa: CATSRDRVGNNEQFF
cdr3_nt: TGTGCCACCAGCAGGGACAGGGTGGGGAACAATGAGCAGTTCTTC

d_call: TRBD2
j_call: TRBJ2-3
clone_size: .
v_call: TRBV2
cdr3_aa: CASSEGAGAPDTQYF
cdr3_nt: TGTGCCAGCAGTGAAGGGGCGGGAGCCCCAGATACGCAGTATTTT

d_call: .
j_call: TRBJ1-1
clone_size: .
v_call: TRBV28
cdr3_aa: CASSRDFPDTEAFF
cdr3_nt: TGTGCCAGCAGTCGGGACTTCCCAGACACTGAAGCTTTCTTT

d_call: .
j_call: TRBJ1-2
clone_size: .
v_call: TRBV9
cdr3_aa: CASSTGIYGYTF
cdr3_nt: TGTGCCAGCAGCACAGGGATATATGGCTACACCTTC

d_call: .
j_call: TRBJ2-1
clone_size: .
v_call: TRBV19
cdr3_aa: CASSNPGGTGEQFF
cdr3_nt: TGTGCCAGTAGTAACCCGGGAGGGACAGGGGAGCAGTTCTTC

d_call: TRBD1
j_call: TRBJ1-5
clone_size: .
v_call: TRBV28
cdr3_aa: CASSLAGTGVSNQPQHF
cdr3_nt: TGTGCCAGCAGTCTAGCTGGGACAGGGGTTAGCAATCAGCCCCAGCATTTT

d_call: TRBD2
j_call: TRBJ2-7
clone_size: .
v_call: TRBV28
cdr3_aa: CASSLGTSGYEQYF
cdr3_nt: TGTGCCAGCAGTTTGGGGACTAGCGGCTACGAGCAGTACTTC

d_call: .
j_call: TRBJ2-5
clone_size: .
v_call: TRBV18
cdr3_aa: CASSPASEVETQYF
cdr3_nt: TGTGCCAGCTCACCAGCCAGTGAGGTAGAGACCCAGTACTTC

d_call: .
j_call: TRBJ1-6
clone_size: .
v_call: TRBV20-1
cdr3_aa: CSARDSPLHF
cdr3_nt: TGCAGTGCGCGAGATTCACCCCTCCACTTT

d_call: .
j_call: TRBJ1-2
clone_size: .
v_call: TRBV6-5
cdr3_aa: CASSSGRHYGYTF
cdr3_nt: TGTGCCAGCAGTTCCGGCAGGCATTATGGCTACACCTTC

d_call: .
j_call: TRBJ1-2
clone_size: .
v_call: TRBV19
cdr3_aa: CASSDDRGARGGYTF
cdr3_nt: TGTGCCAGTAGTGACGATCGGGGGGCGCGGGGAGGCTACACCTTC

d_call: .
j_call: TRBJ1-2
clone_size: .
v_call: TRBV28
cdr3_aa: CASTRGGGPGYTF
cdr3_nt: TGTGCCAGCACCCGAGGGGGGGGCCCTGGCTACACCTTC

d_call: TRBD1
j_call: TRBJ2-1
clone_size: .
v_call: TRBV14
cdr3_aa: CASSLFDRDEQFF
cdr3_nt: TGTGCCAGCAGCTTATTTGACAGGGATGAGCAGTTCTTC

d_call: .
j_call: TRBJ1-1
clone_size: .
v_call: TRBV15
cdr3_aa: CATGGGDGEAFF
cdr3_nt: TGTGCCACTGGCGGGGGGGACGGGGAAGCTTTCTTT

d_call: .
j_call: TRBJ2-1
clone_size: .
v_call: TRBV4-1
cdr3_aa: CASSQTDSLARVRNEQFF
cdr3_nt: TGCGCCAGCAGCCAAACGGACAGCCTGGCACGGGTACGCAATGAGCAGTTCTTC

d_call: TRBD2
j_call: TRBJ2-1
clone_size: few
v_call: TRBV28
cdr3_aa: CASSLSSGSNYNEQFF
cdr3_nt: TGTGCCAGCAGTTTATCTAGCGGGAGTAATTACAATGAGCAGTTCTTC

d_call: TRBD2
j_call: TRBJ2-7
clone_size: .
v_call: TRBV2
cdr3_aa: CASIQRGALSYEQYF
cdr3_nt: TGTGCCAGCATCCAGCGGGGGGCCTTATCCTACGAGCAGTACTTC

d_call: .
j_call: TRBJ2-2
clone_size: medium-sized
v_call: TRBV7-9
cdr3_aa: CASRWQGYTGELFF
cdr3_nt: TGTGCCAGCCGATGGCAGGGGTACACCGGGGAGCTGTTTTTT

d_call: TRBD2
j_call: TRBJ2-2
clone_size: .
v_call: TRBV11-3
cdr3_aa: CASSFGRAGDGELFF
cdr3_nt: TGTGCCAGCAGTTTCGGCAGGGCGGGGGACGGGGAGCTGTTTTTT

d_call: .
j_call: TRBJ1-2
clone_size: .
v_call: TRBV7-8
cdr3_aa: CASSSEVRVHGYTF
cdr3_nt: TGTGCCAGCAGCTCAGAGGTCAGGGTGCACGGCTACACCTTC

d_call: TRBD2
j_call: TRBJ2-3
clone_size: .
v_call: TRBV13
cdr3_aa: CASSPRGLAGITDTQYF
cdr3_nt: TGTGCCAGCAGCCCCCGCGGACTAGCGGGGATCACAGATACGCAGTATTTT

d_call: .
j_call: TRBJ2-1
clone_size: .
v_call: TRBV4-1
cdr3_aa: CASSRGESSYNEQFF
cdr3_nt: TGCGCCAGCAGCCGGGGAGAGAGCTCCTACAATGAGCAGTTCTTC

d_call: TRBD2
j_call: TRBJ2-7
clone_size: .
v_call: TRBV2
cdr3_aa: CASTLGGGAGSYEQYF
cdr3_nt: TGTGCCAGCACGTTGGGCGGGGGGGCCGGATCCTACGAGCAGTACTTC

d_call: .
j_call: TRBJ1-1
clone_size: .
v_call: TRBV15
cdr3_aa: CATTEGVPWTEAFF
cdr3_nt: TGTGCCACCACAGAGGGGGTCCCATGGACTGAAGCTTTCTTT

d_call: .
j_call: TRBJ1-4
clone_size: .
v_call: TRBV5-1
cdr3_aa: CASTPDSLREKLFF
cdr3_nt: TGCGCCAGCACCCCGGACAGTTTGCGTGAAAAACTGTTTTTT

d_call: .
j_call: TRBJ2-2
clone_size: .
v_call: TRBV29-1
cdr3_aa: CSVPGQNTGELFF
cdr3_nt: TGCAGCGTCCCGGGACAGAACACCGGGGAGCTGTTTTTT

d_call: .
j_call: TRBJ1-1
clone_size: .
v_call: TRBV2
cdr3_aa: CASSRGGGGLNTEAFF
cdr3_nt: TGTGCCAGCAGTCGGGGGGGAGGAGGTTTAAACACTGAAGCTTTCTTT

d_call: TRBD2
j_call: TRBJ2-2
clone_size: .
v_call: TRBV28
cdr3_aa: CASAAGGPDTGELFF
cdr3_nt: TGTGCCAGCGCAGCGGGGGGGCCTGACACCGGGGAGCTGTTTTTT

d_call: TRBD2
j_call: TRBJ2-2
clone_size: .
v_call: TRBV18
cdr3_aa: CASSPPGGSAFTGELFF
cdr3_nt: TGTGCCAGCTCACCGCCTGGCGGGAGCGCCTTCACCGGGGAGCTGTTTTTT

d_call: TRBD1
j_call: TRBJ1-2
clone_size: .
v_call: TRBV5-1
cdr3_aa: CASSSAGTGVSYGYTF
cdr3_nt: TGCGCCAGCAGCTCCGCCGGGACAGGGGTTTCCTATGGCTACACCTTC

d_call: TRBD2
j_call: TRBJ2-7
clone_size: .
v_call: TRBV4-2
cdr3_aa: CASSPVTGRADEQYF
cdr3_nt: TGTGCCAGCAGCCCCGTGACGGGGAGGGCTGACGAGCAGTACTTC

d_call: .
j_call: TRBJ1-1
clone_size: .
v_call: TRBV5-4
cdr3_aa: CASSSVSGDTEAFF
cdr3_nt: TGTGCCAGCAGCTCCGTGTCCGGGGACACTGAAGCTTTCTTT

d_call: TRBD1
j_call: TRBJ2-7
clone_size: .
v_call: TRBV7-9
cdr3_aa: CASSPAGTGNSEQYF
cdr3_nt: TGTGCCAGCAGCCCGGCCGGGACAGGGAATAGCGAGCAGTACTTC

d_call: .
j_call: TRBJ1-1
clone_size: .
v_call: TRBV28
cdr3_aa: CASSPGTPGTEAFF
cdr3_nt: TGTGCCAGCAGTCCCGGGACACCCGGGACTGAAGCTTTCTTT

d_call: .
j_call: TRBJ2-1
clone_size: .
v_call: TRBV5-1
cdr3_aa: CASSTGPLDEQFF
cdr3_nt: TGCGCCAGCAGCACAGGTCCCCTCGATGAGCAGTTCTTC

d_call: .
j_call: TRBJ1-2
clone_size: once
v_call: TRBV9
cdr3_aa: CASSVSGTNYGYTF
cdr3_nt: TGTGCCAGCAGCGTATCGGGGACTAACTATGGCTACACCTTC

d_call: TRBD1
j_call: TRBJ1-6
clone_size: .
v_call: TRBV11-3
cdr3_aa: CASSLDATGHSPLHF
cdr3_nt: TGTGCCAGCAGCTTAGACGCGACAGGGCACTCACCCCTCCACTTT